A single T cell receptor beta chain is shown here with its context. Assay used: immunoSEQ multiplex PCR; TCRdb lists only in-frame clones, some missing. This sample has some 110,000 clones, with 65% to 85% found just once. The data are from a study of blood T cell repertoires in COVID-19. Turning to the study itself: The United States, Italy and Spain provided the acute and convalescent COVID-19 samples. Sources were T cells, B-cell-depleted T cells, or PBMCs; the material itself was cDNA or gDNA.

Sequencing was done on a sample of peripheral blood. This clonotype originated in a woman between 70 and 85 years old with acute or convalescent COVID-19.

CDR3 amino acids: CASSTGGGSYEQYF. CDR3 DNA: TGTGCCAGTAGTACAGGGGGCGGCTCCTACGAGCAGTACTTC. The V call is TRBV19, the J call TRBJ2-7, with TRBD1 matching over 8 bases. J was trimmed by 0 bases and V by 4 bases; bases with no gene match: 2. CDR1 is LNHDA and CDR2 is SQIVND in the germline V gene (reference sequence). There are 14 residues in the CDR3. Combining the CDR3 with reference TRBV19 and TRBJ2-7 gives the whole variable domain DGGITQSPKYLFRKEGQNVTLSCEQNLNHDAMYWYRQDPGQGLRLIYYSQIVNDFQKGDIAEGYSVSREKKESFPLTVTSAQKNPTAFYLCASSTGGGSYEQYFGPGTRLTVT.